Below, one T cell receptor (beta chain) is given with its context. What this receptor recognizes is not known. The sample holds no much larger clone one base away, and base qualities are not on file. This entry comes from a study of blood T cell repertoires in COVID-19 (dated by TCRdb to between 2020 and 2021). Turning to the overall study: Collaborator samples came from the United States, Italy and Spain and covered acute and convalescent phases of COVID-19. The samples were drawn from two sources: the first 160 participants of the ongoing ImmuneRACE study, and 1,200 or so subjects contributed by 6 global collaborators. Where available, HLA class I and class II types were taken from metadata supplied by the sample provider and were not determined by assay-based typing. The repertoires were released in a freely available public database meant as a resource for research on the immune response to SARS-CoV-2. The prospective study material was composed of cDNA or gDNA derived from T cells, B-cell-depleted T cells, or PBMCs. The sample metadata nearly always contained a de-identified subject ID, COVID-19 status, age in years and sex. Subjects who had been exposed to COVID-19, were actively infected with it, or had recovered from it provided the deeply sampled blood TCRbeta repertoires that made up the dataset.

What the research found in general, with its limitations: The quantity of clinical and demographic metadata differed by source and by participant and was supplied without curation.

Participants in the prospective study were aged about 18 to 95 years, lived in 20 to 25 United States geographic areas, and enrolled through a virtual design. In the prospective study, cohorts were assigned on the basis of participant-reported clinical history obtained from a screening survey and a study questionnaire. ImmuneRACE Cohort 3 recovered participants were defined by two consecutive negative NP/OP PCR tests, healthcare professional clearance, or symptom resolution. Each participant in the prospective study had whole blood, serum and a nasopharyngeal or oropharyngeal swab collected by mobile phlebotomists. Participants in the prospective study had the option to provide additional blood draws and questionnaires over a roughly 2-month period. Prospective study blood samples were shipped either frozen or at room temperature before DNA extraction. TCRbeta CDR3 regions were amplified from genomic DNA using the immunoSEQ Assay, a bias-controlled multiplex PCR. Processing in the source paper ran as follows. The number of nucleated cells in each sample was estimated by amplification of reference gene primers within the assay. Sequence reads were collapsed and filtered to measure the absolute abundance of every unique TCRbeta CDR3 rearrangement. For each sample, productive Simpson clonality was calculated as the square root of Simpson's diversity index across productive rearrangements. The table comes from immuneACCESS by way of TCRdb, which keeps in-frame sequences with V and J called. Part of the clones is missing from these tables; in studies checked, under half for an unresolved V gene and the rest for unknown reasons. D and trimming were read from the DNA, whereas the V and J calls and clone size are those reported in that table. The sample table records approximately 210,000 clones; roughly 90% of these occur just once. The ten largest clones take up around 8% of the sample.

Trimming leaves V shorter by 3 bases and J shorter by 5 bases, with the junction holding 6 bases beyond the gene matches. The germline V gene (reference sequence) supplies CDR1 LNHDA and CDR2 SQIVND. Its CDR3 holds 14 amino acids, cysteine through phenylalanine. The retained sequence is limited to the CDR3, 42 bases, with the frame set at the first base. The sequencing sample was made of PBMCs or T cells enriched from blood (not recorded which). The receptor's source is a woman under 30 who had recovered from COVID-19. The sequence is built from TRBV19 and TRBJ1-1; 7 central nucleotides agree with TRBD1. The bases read TGTGCCAGTAGTATTGACAGGGAGAGGACTGAAGCTTTCTTT. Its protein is CASSIDRERTEAFF. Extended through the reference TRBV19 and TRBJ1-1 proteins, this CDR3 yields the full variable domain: DGGITQSPKYLFRKEGQNVTLSCEQNLNHDAMYWYRQDPGQGLRLIYYSQIVNDFQKGDIAEGYSVSREKKESFPLTVTSAQKNPTAFYLCASSIDRERTEAFFGQGTRLTVV.